The TCR beta chain described here comes from a study of T-cell reconstitution after alpha-beta-depleted transplantation in children. Unique molecular identifiers were incorporated when the TCRbeta library was constructed. TCRdb processed the PCR reads anew with MiXCR; each CDR3 protein has one entry. In the table there are about 540,000 distinct CDR3 sequences, around 19% of which are singletons. There are a few counts of this clonotype. This CDR3 region has 11 residues. V was clipped by 3 bases and J by 3 bases, with 3 bases between them. Germline V gives CDR1 SNHLY, CDR2 FYNNEI. The source material was PBMCs from the stem cell graft donor, sampled from the stem cell graft. The TCR was taken from a human donor who donated a stem cell graft to a child with acute lymphoblastic leukemia. The V call is TRBV2, the J call TRBJ2-7; D call uncertain. CDR3 amino acids: CASSDDYEQYF. The CDR3 region has the DNA TGTGCCAGCAGTGATGACTACGAGCAGTACTTC.